The 21 T cell receptor beta chains below come from one sample, sequenced in a study of shared clonotypes between healthy human individuals. As defined, naive CD8 cells were CD45RO-negative and positively selected for CCR7, with terminally differentiated effector memory CD45RA+ cells excluded. Some clones are missing from TCRdb's copy, which holds only in-frame ones; the method was immunoSEQ multiplex PCR. The sample has approximately 600,000 clones; approximately 95% are singletons. The specimen sequenced was naive CD8+ T cells sorted from blood. The receptors shown here come from a woman in her thirties in good health.

This rearrangement joins TRBV25-1 to TRBJ2-5; 8 bases agree with TRBD2. The DNA end is more similar to TRBJ2-7, so the J call may be wrong. CDR1 MGHDK and CDR2 SYGVNS come from the germline V gene. This CDR3 spans 14 amino acids. DNA for the CDR3: TGTGCCAGCAGTGGAATAGCGGGGACCTACGAGCAGTACTTC. This sequence encodes CASSGIAGTYEQYF.

The chain couples TRBV27 to TRBJ2-7; 12 positions match TRBD1. Germline lookup yields CDR1 MNHEY and CDR2 SMNVEV (reference sequence). The CDR3 has 15 amino acids. Unmatched junction bases numbered 7, after V lost 4 bases and J lost 6 bases. The CDR3 reads CASSSGTGGASEQYF. CDR3 DNA sequence: TGTGCCAGCAGTTCCGGGACAGGGGGCGCATCCGAGCAGTACTTC.

The chain is built from TRBV28 and TRBJ2-6; D gene ambiguous. The CDR3 loop spans 13 amino acids. Trimming removed 8 bases from V and 12 bases from J, with 17 bases in between. Germline V lookup: CDR1 MDHEN, CDR2 SYDVKM. In DNA form, the CDR3 reads TGTGCCAGCTTAAGTGTCCTTCACGGCGTCCTGACTTTC. Amino acids: CASLSVLHGVLTF.

The chain has TRBV7-6 and TRBJ1-1; weak D call: TRBD1 (6 bases). Germline-derived CDR1 and CDR2 are SGHVS and FNYEAQ. Trimming removed 5 bases at V and 1 base at J, with 11 bases between. The CDR3 loop spans 14 amino acids. The CDR3, as DNA: TGTGCCAGCAGCCCGACAGGTCAGAACACTGAAGCTTTCTTT. Amino acid sequence: CASSPTGQNTEAFF. The variable domain in full, completed from reference TRBV7-6 and TRBJ1-1, reads GAGVSQSPRYKVTKRGQDVALRCDPISGHVSLYWYRQALGQGPEFLTYFNYEAQQDKSGLPNDRFSAERPEGSISTLTIQRTEQRDSAMYRCASSPTGQNTEAFFGQGTRLTVV.

This clone was seen a handful of times. CDR3 residues: CASNDDTEAFF. The CDR3 bases are TGTGCCAGCAATGATGACACTGAAGCTTTCTTT. The gene calls are TRBV28 and TRBJ1-1; D uncertain. The CDR3 has 11 amino acids. Germline V CDR1 and CDR2: MDHEN, SYDVKM. The V and J ends lost 7 bases and 3 bases respectively, with 6 bases between them.

The chain has TRBV5-1 and TRBJ1-5; a weak D match, TRBD1 (5 bases). Trimming took 4 bases from V and 5 from J, leaving 10 bases between them. Germline-derived CDR1 and CDR2 are SGHRS and YFSETQ. The CDR3 is 13 residues long. DNA of the CDR3: TGCGCCAGCAGCCCTCGGGGGGATCAGCCCCAGCATTTT. Translation: CASSPRGDQPQHF. The complete variable domain, with remaining parts taken from reference TRBV5-1 and TRBJ1-5, reads KAGVTQTPRYLIKTRGQQVTLSCSPISGHRSVSWYQQTPGQGLQFLFEYFSETQRNKGNFPGRFSGRQFSNSRSEMNVSTLELGDSALYLCASSPRGDQPQHFGDGTRLSIL.

This chain uses TRBV13 with TRBJ2-5, with D tentatively TRBD2 (7 bases). In germline, CDR1 is PRHDT, CDR2 FYEKMQ (reference sequence). V was trimmed by 5 bases and J by 4 bases, leaving 20 bases between them. This CDR3 contains 16 residues. DNA of the CDR3: TGTGCCAGCAGCCTACGTGGGGGGGCTCGTGGAGAGACCCAGTACTTC. Translating gives CASSLRGGARGETQYF.

The chain joins TRBV4-1 to TRBJ2-7; TRBD1 aligns across 7 bases. V lost 0 bases, J lost 9 bases, and 11 bases stayed unmatched. This CDR3 comprises 15 residues. Germline V lookup: CDR1 MGHRA, CDR2 YSYEKL. This CDR3 is CASSQERGLPSAQYF. The CDR3 bases are TGCGCCAGCAGCCAAGAAAGGGGGCTGCCCTCCGCGCAGTACTTC.

This clone has a single count. This chain links TRBV28 with TRBJ1-2; 7 nucleotides agree with TRBD1. The J segment lost 7 bases and the V segment lost 6 bases, leaving 11 bases of the junction unmatched. From germline, CDR1 is MDHEN and CDR2 SYDVKM. CDR3 length: 14 residues. CDR3 amino acids: CASSFPDRVPGYTF. The CDR3 DNA reads TGTGCCAGCAGCTTTCCCGACAGGGTTCCTGGCTACACCTTC.

The gene calls are TRBV9 and TRBJ2-7; D call uncertain. V was trimmed by 1 base and J by 3 bases, leaving 14 bases between them. There are 15 residues in the CDR3. Germline lookup yields CDR1 SGDLS and CDR2 YYNGEE. CDR3 amino acids: CASSVTSSPRYEQYF. The DNA of the CDR3 is TGTGCCAGCAGCGTAACGTCTAGTCCCCGCTACGAGCAGTACTTC.

The V gene is TRBV2, the J gene TRBJ2-2; maybe TRBD2 (6 bases). The V gene lost 10 bases and the J gene lost 6 bases, with 24 bases spanning the gap. The CDR3 is made up of 16 amino acids. Germline CDR1 is SNHLY and CDR2 is FYNNEI. The CDR3 coding sequence is TGTGCCATCGCAGGCGGGAATGACCTACAATCCGGGGAGCTGTTTTTT. This encodes CAIAGGNDLQSGELFF. The full variable domain, rest sourced from reference TRBV2 and TRBJ2-2, is EPEVTQTPSHQVTQMGQEVILRCVPISNHLYFYWYRQILGQKVEFLVSFYNNEISEKSEIFDDQFSVERPDGSNFTLKIRSTKLEDSAMYFCAIAGGNDLQSGELFFGEGSRLTVL.

The gene calls are TRBV7-8 and TRBJ2-1; a possible D gene is TRBD1 (6 bases). Deletions cut 2 bases from V and 0 bases from J, with 17 bases between. The CDR3 length is 18 residues. Germline V gene lookup returns CDR1 SGHVS and CDR2 FQNEAQ. This CDR3 is CASSLNPDRRPSYNEQFF. The CDR3 coding sequence is TGTGCCAGCAGCTTAAACCCCGACAGGCGACCCTCCTACAATGAGCAGTTCTTC.

The chain joins TRBV25-1 to TRBJ1-2, with TRBD1 identical over 11 bases. V lost 4 bases to trimming and J lost 4 bases; unmatched junction nucleotides: 14. Germline V gives CDR1 MGHDK, CDR2 SYGVNS. The CDR3 runs 18 residues. For the CDR3, the DNA is TGTGCCAGCAGTGGGAGAGAAGGGACAGGGGGTGGAATCTATGGCTACACCTTC. This translates into CASSGREGTGGGIYGYTF.

The V and J genes are TRBV6-5 and TRBJ1-2, with no clear D. Germline-derived CDR1 and CDR2 are MNHEY and SVGAGI. The V gene lost 3 bases and the J gene lost 2 bases, with 13 bases spanning the gap. This CDR3 is built from 15 residues. The CDR3 DNA reads TGTGCCAGCAGTTATTCGTACACCACGAACTATGGCTACACCTTC. It yields the protein CASSYSYTTNYGYTF.

This chain uses TRBV30 with TRBJ1-6; no definite D call. The germline V gene has CDR1 GTSNPN and CDR2 SVGIG (reference sequence). V dropped 5 bases and J dropped 0 bases, with 5 bases sitting between them. This CDR3 region has 13 residues. CDR3 sequence: CAWEASYNSPLHF. DNA of the CDR3: TGTGCCTGGGAGGCCTCCTATAATTCACCCCTCCACTTT. Looking up the rest from reference TRBV30 and TRBJ1-6 gives the full variable domain: SQTIHQWPATLVQPVGSPLSLECTVEGTSNPNLYWYRQAAGRGLQLLFYSVGIGQISSEVPQNLSASRPQDRQFILSSKKLLLSDSGFYLCAWEASYNSPLHFGNGTRLTVT.

The CDR3: CASTEREIPYEQYF. The CDR3 bases are TGTGCCAGCACCGAGCGGGAGATTCCCTACGAGCAGTACTTC. V is TRBV25-1 and J is TRBJ2-7; TRBD2 matches at 8 bases. There are 14 residues in the CDR3. CDR1 and CDR2 from the germline V gene are MGHDK and SYGVNS. V lost 7 bases and J lost 2; bases outside the gene matches: 7.

The V call is TRBV11-2, the J call TRBJ2-5, with a possible D match to TRBD1 (5 bases). The CDR3 runs 16 residues. Germline CDR1 is SGHAT and CDR2 is FQNNGV. V gave up 0 bases and J gave up 7 bases, with 18 bases separating them. The CDR3, as DNA: TGTGCCAGCAGCTTAGATTTGACAGTGATTATGGGGACCCAGTACTTC. Translating gives CASSLDLTVIMGTQYF.

Concerning this clone itself: Other DNA sequences of this sample code for an identical CDR3. The chain joins TRBV5-1 to TRBJ1-1; no clear D. CDR3 length: 14 residues. CDR1 is SGHRS, CDR2 YFSETQ, per germline. V dropped 0 bases and J dropped 0 bases, with 6 bases sitting between them. CDR3 sequence reads: CASSLEGMNTEAFF. The DNA for the CDR3 is TGCGCCAGCAGCTTGGAAGGCATGAACACTGAAGCTTTCTTT.

The chain uses TRBV10-3 and TRBJ2-7; D possibly matches TRBD1 or TRBD2 (5 bases each). The germline V gene encodes CDR1 ENHRY and CDR2 SYGVKD. V lost 6 bases and J 6 bases, leaving 12 bases between the germline ends. The CDR3 sequence is 12 residues long. CDR3 bases: TGTGCCATCAGGGCCCGGGACGGCGAGCAGTACTTC. Protein sequence: CAIRARDGEQYF.

The chain recombines TRBV10-3 with TRBJ2-2, with 8 bases aligning to TRBD2. This CDR3 comprises 15 residues. In germline, CDR1 is ENHRY, CDR2 SYGVKD. With 4 bases clipped from V and 5 bases from J, the junction kept 6 bases outside the gene matches. CDR3 in amino acids: CAISGGAGGTGELFF. The CDR3 DNA follows: TGTGCCATCAGTGGTGGGGCGGGAGGAACCGGGGAGCTGTTTTTT.

This chain links TRBV6-4 with TRBJ2-7; no clear D. V gave up 0 bases and J gave up 4 bases, with 10 bases separating them. The length of the CDR3 is 14 residues. The germline CDR1 and CDR2 sequences are MRHNA and SNTAGT. DNA for the CDR3: TGTGCCAGCAGTGACTCTCCGGTCGAGTACGAGCAGTACTTC. Translating it yields CASSDSPVEYEQYF.